This TCR beta chain was observed in a study of OX40 agonist ivuxolimab in advanced cancers. Study background: Every patient in dose escalation had hepatocellular carcinoma, melanoma, renal cell or head and neck cancer. A male proportion of about 84% was recorded, with mean age around 60 years and range 23 to 79. Study-wide points: Circulating CD4+ and CD8+ T cells showed clonal expansion by week 6 at 0.1 to 3.0 mg/kg.

Sequencing used immunoSEQ multiplex PCR; TCRdb keeps in-frame clones, though not all of them. Among roughly 56,000 clones, 79% were seen once, and the ten largest hold roughly 1.2%. CDR3 length equals 15 residues. The germline CDR1 and CDR2 sequences are LNHDA and SQIVND (reference sequence). Trimming shortened V by 3 bases and J by 4 bases, and 12 bases separated the two germline ends. Details on this clone: The antigen remains unidentified.

Sampled blood was obtained at baseline, cycle 4 day 1, and cycle 7 day 1. The chain links TRBV19 to TRBJ2-2, with D possibly being TRBD1 (5 bases). The source is an adult with an advanced solid tumor such as melanoma, head and neck, liver or kidney cancer. The source material was CD4+ or CD8+ T cells sorted from blood, sampled in a trial of the OX40 agonist ivuxolimab. The CDR3 DNA is TGTGCCAGTAGTATGTACCTTCAGGGCACCGGGGAGCTGTTTTTT. It codes for CASSMYLQGTGELFF.